This T cell receptor (beta chain) comes out of a study of blood T cell repertoires in COVID-19. Some clones are missing from TCRdb's copy, which holds only in-frame ones; the method was immunoSEQ multiplex PCR. Among 350,000 to 450,000 clones listed, 65% to 90% were seen once. Trimming at V came to 8 bases and at J to 2 bases, leaving 5 bases not matched to a gene. Looked up from germline, CDR1 is ENHRY and CDR2 is SYGVKD. The CDR3 has 16 residues. The rearrangement links TRBV10-3 to TRBJ2-1; TRBD2 matches 14 bases. The receptor was isolated from a woman aged 55-69 years with COVID-19, enrolled during active disease. Input material: peripheral blood. This CDR3 is CAIQGGLAGAYNEQFF. CDR3 DNA: TGTGCCATCCAAGGGGGACTAGCGGGGGCCTACAATGAGCAGTTCTTC.